This record looks at one T cell receptor (beta chain) sequence and its context. This clonotype was observed a few times. Its binding antigen is unknown. The sample holds no much larger clone one base away, and base qualities are not on file. This record comes from a study of regulatory T cells in long-lasting Graves disease (dated by TCRdb to the early 2020s). In the study overall: Persistent Graves' disease was defined as persistently positive TSH receptor autoantibodies together with antithyroid drug treatment for over 5 years. Patients with persistent Graves' disease were compared with patients with newly diagnosed Graves' disease using TCR sequencing and RNA sequencing of peripheral blood. The study was registered as a clinical trial and conducted in China. TCR sequencing covered 13 persistent and 20 newly diagnosed Graves' disease patients, some 33 samples in total. On average, persistent Graves' disease patients in the clinical cohort had been on antithyroid drugs for approximately ten years.

The library came from multiplex PCR. Data came from an Illumina HiSeq 4000. To build TCR beta libraries, CDR3 regions were amplified by Arm-PCR using iRepertoire HTBI primers. Before sequencing, the PCR products underwent gel purification. The study's processing was this. Gene usage analysis of CDR3 amino acid clonotypes relied on the roughly 58 TRBV and 14 TRBJ segments identified across samples. Filtered high-quality paired reads were merged into contigs using COPE and FqMerger. BLAST was used to align contigs to IMGT TRBV, TRBD and TRBJ reference genes, and CDR3 was defined according to IMGT. Any clonotype with a frequency above 0.1% was counted as a highly expanded clone. Repertoire diversity was measured by Shannon entropy, and V-J evenness by the Gini coefficient. Clonotypes shared by more than one individual were considered public. Clones were called with MiXCR by TCRdb after fastp trimmed the public reads at Q25, and only in-frame beta chains were retained. Rows with a matching CDR3 protein are joined into one entry that keeps the most common DNA and genes. The V and J calls here are based on TCRdb, not the publication. This sample is represented by roughly 450,000 distinct CDR3 sequences; around 24% of them were singletons. The ten most abundant clones make up 26% of the sample.

The CDR1 and CDR2 encoded by the germline V gene are ENHRY and SYGVKD. V loses 5 bases, J loses 7 bases, and the germline ends lie 15 bases apart. Including the terminal cysteine and phenylalanine, the CDR3 comprises 13 residues. The kept DNA is CDR3 alone, 39 bases in frame from the first base. What the research found in general, with its limitations: The authors acknowledged the small sample size as a limitation that may reduce accuracy. More public clonotypes were shared among persistent patients (around 2,600) than among newly diagnosed patients (under 1,000). Lower TCR Shannon entropy and fewer highly expanded clones were observed in persistent Graves' disease patients than in newly diagnosed patients, which suggested clonal expansion. Sequencing and analysis were restricted to the TCR beta chain. Persistent disease showed preferential use of TRBV28, TRBJ1-2 and TRBJ2-5, whereas newly diagnosed disease favored TRBV20-1 and TRBJ2-1. Peripheral blood alone was examined, since thyroid tissue, which constituted the primary lesion, could not be accessed.

In the paper's terms, the time point label means: persistent/refractory GD, antithyroid drugs over 5 years with positive TRAb. For both TCR sequencing and RNA sequencing, RNA was extracted from PBMCs in TRIzol. The diagnosis of Graves' disease was made according to American Thyroid Association guidelines. Patients were recruited from an endocrinology department in Xi'an, China. Each patient gave about 10 milliliters of peripheral blood, collected in an EDTA anticoagulant tube. Ficoll Paque Plus density gradient separation was used to isolate PBMCs, and no further T cell sorting was performed. An Agilent 2100 Bioanalyzer and agarose gel were used to check RNA quality, while a NanoDrop 2000 measured RNA concentration.

The rearranged chain carries TRBV10-3 and TRBJ2-7; TRBD1 is a weak D gene call, 5 bases matching. This receptor was identified in a female donor with Graves disease. This specimen was peripheral blood mononuclear cells (PBMCs), taken when the disease was refractory, from a patient treated with antithyroid drugs. For the CDR3, the sequence is CAISSSPDREQYF. Here is the DNA: TGTGCCATCAGTTCGTCGCCCGACAGAGAGCAGTACTTC.